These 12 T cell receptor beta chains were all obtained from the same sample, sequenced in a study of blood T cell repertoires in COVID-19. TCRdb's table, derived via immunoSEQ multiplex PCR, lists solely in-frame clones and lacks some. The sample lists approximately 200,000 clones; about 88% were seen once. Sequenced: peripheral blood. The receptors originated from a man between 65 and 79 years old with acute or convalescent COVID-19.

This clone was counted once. In DNA form, the CDR3 reads TGCAGTGCTAGTTCCCGCGGGGGGTTCAATTCACCCCTCCACTTT. Translation gives CSASSRGGFNSPLHF. The rearrangement joins TRBV20-1 to TRBJ1-6; possible D gene TRBD1, 5 bases. Trimming cost V 3 bases and J 7 bases, with 16 bases left between them. CDR1 is DFQATT, CDR2 SNEGSKA, per germline (reference sequence). This CDR3 comprises 15 residues.

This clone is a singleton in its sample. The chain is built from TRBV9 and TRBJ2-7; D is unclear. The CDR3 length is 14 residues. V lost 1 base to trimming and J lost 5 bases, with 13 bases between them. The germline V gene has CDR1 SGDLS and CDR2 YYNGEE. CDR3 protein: CASSVSPSLNEQYF. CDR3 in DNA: TGTGCCAGCAGCGTAAGCCCTTCCCTCAACGAGCAGTACTTC. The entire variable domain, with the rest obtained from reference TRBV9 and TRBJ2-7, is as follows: DSGVTQTPKHLITATGQRVTLRCSPRSGDLSVYWYQQSLDQGLQFLIQYYNGEERAKGNILERFSAQQFPDLHSELNLSSLELGDSALYFCASSVSPSLNEQYFGPGTRLTVT.

The CDR3 loop reads CASRDRDRYGYTF. CDR3 DNA sequence: TGTGCCAGCAGAGACAGGGATCGGTATGGCTACACCTTC. The chain couples TRBV2 to TRBJ1-2; 7 bases map to TRBD1. V dropped 6 bases and J dropped 5; count of bases not matched to a gene: 6. CDR1 and CDR2 from the germline V gene are SNHLY and FYNNEI. The CDR3 has 13 residues.

The CDR3 loop reads CASSLDRDYNSPLHF. CDR3 DNA sequence: TGTGCCAGCAGCCTTGACAGGGATTATAATTCACCCCTCCACTTT. The chain carries TRBV6-5 and TRBJ1-6; 7 bases match TRBD1. This CDR3 has 15 amino acids. Germline V gives CDR1 MNHEY, CDR2 SVGAGI. The junction had 6 bases not matched to a gene; V was cut back by 6 bases and J by 4 bases.

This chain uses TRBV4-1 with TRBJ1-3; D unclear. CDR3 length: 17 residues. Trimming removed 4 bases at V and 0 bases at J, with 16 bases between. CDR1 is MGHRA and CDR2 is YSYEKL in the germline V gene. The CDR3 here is CASSLETAGSSGNTIYF. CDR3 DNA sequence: TGCGCCAGCAGCCTAGAAACAGCGGGAAGCTCTGGAAACACCATATATTTT.

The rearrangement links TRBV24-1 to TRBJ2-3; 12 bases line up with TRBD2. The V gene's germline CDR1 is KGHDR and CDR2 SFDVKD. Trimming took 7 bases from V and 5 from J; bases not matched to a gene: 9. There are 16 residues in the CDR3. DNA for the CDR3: TGTGCCACCAGCTCCCGACTAGCGGGAGTAGGAGATACGCAGTATTTT. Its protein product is CATSSRLAGVGDTQYF.

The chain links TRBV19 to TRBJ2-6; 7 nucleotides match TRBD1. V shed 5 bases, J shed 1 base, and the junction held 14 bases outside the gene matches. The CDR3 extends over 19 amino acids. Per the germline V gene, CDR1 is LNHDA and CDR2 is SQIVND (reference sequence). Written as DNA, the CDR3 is TGTGCCAGTAGTCCAACGACAGGGCTCCGGCGGTCTGGGGCCAACGTCCTGACTTTC. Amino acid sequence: CASSPTTGLRRSGANVLTF.

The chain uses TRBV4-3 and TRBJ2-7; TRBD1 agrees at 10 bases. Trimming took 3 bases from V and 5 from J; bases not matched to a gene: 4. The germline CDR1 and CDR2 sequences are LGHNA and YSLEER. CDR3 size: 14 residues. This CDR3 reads CASSQTGGGNEQYF. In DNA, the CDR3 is TGCGCCAGCAGCCAGACAGGGGGCGGGAACGAGCAGTACTTC.

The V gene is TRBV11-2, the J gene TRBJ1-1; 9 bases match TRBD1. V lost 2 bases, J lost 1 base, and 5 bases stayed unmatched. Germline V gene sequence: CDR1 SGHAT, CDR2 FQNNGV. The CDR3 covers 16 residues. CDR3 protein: CASSLLTGGTNTEAFF. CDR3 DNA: TGTGCCAGCAGCTTATTAACAGGGGGCACGAACACTGAAGCTTTCTTT.

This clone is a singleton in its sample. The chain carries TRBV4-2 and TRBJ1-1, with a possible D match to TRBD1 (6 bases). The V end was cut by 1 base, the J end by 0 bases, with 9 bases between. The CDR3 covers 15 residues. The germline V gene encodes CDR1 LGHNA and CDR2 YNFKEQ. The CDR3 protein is CASSQVDRMNTEAFF. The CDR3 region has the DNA TGTGCCAGCAGCCAAGTGGACAGAATGAACACTGAAGCTTTCTTT.

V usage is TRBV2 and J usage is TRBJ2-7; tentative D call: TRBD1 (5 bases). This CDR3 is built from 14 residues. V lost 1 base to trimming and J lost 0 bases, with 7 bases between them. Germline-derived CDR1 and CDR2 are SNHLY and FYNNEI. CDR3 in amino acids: CASSEGTYSYEQYF. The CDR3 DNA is TGTGCCAGCAGTGAAGGGACATACTCCTACGAGCAGTACTTC.

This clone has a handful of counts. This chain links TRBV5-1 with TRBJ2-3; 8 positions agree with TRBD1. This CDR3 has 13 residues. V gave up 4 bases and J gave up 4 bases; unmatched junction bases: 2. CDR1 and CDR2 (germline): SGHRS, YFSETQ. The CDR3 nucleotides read TGCGCCAGCAGCAAACAGGGGGCAGATACGCAGTATTTT. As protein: CASSKQGADTQYF.